The present T cell receptor beta chain was sequenced within a study of T-cell reconstitution after alpha-beta-depleted transplantation in children. This CDR3 is 15 amino acids long. V gave up 5 bases and J gave up 4 bases, with 14 bases separating them. Researchers prepared the TCRbeta library using unique molecular identifiers, the study reports. TCRdb reprocessed the PCR reads with MiXCR, giving one entry per CDR3 protein. The sample lists hundreds of thousands of distinct CDR3 sequences, about 12% occurring once. Sequenced here: PBMCs from the stem cell graft donor, sampled from the stem cell graft. The source is a human donor who donated a stem cell graft to a child with combined immunodeficiency. The rearrangement uses TRBV12-3 or TRBV12-4 and TRBJ2-2; tentative D call: TRBD2 (6 bases). The CDR3: CASSATGGATGELFF. The CDR3, as DNA: TGTGCCAGCAGTGCTACAGGAGGGGCCACCGGGGAGCTGTTTTTT.